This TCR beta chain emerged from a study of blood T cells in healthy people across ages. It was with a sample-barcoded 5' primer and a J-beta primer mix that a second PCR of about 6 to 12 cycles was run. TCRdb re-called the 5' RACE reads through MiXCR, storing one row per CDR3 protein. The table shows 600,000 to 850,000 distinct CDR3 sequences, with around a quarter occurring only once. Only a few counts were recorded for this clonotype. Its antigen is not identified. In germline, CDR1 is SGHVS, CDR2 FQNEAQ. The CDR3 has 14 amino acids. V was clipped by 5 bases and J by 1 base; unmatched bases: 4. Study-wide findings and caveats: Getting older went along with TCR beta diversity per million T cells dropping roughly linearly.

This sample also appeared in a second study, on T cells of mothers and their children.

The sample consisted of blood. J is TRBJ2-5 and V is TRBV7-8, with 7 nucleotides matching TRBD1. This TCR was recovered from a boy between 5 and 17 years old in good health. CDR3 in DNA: TGTGCCAGCAGCGGGACAGAGAGCCAAGAGACCCAGTACTTC. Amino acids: CASSGTESQETQYF.